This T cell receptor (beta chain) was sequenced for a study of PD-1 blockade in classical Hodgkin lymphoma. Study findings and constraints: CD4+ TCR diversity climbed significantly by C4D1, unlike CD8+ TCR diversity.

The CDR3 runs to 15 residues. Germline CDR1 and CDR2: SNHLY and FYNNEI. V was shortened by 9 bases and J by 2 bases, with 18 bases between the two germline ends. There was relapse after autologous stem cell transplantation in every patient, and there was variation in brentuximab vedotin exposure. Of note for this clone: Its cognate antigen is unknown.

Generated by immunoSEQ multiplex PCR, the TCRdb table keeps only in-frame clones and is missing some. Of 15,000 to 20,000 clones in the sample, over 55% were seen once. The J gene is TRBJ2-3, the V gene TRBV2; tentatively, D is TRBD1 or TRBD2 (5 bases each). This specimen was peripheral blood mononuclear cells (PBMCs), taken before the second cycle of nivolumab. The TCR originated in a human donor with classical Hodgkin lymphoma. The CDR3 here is CASARGLSSTDTQYF. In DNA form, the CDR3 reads TGTGCCAGTGCGAGGGGATTAAGCTCCACAGATACGCAGTATTTT.